The 19 T cell receptor beta chains below all came from one sample that was sequenced in a study of spatial heterogeneity in lung cancer. Using its own MiXCR run on the 5' RACE reads, TCRdb lists one record per CDR3 protein. This table has tens of thousands of distinct CDR3 sequences, about 7.4% appearing once. Time point of the sample: blood at routine non-recurrence follow-up after resection. Unsorted samples of tumor, nontumor lung or frozen PBMC had their whole RNA sequenced. The sample was PBMCs, taken at follow-up. The receptors come from a female donor with early-stage non-small cell lung cancer.

This chain joins TRBV6-2 or TRBV6-3 and TRBJ2-4; the match to TRBD2 covers 12 bases. Germline CDR1 MNHEY, CDR2 SVGEGT. The CDR3 extends over 15 amino acids. V lost 5 bases, J lost 2 bases, and 1 base stayed unmatched. The CDR3 reads CASSLAGGPKNIQYF. The DNA of the CDR3 is TGTGCCAGCAGTCTAGCGGGGGGGCCCAAAAACATTCAGTACTTC.

This clonotype was detected many times. This chain joins TRBV18 and TRBJ2-5; D is uncertain. Germline V lookup: CDR1 KGHSH, CDR2 LQKENI. Between the trimmed V and J ends, which lost 2 bases and 5 bases, there was a span of 3 bases. The length of the CDR3 is 11 residues. CDR3 DNA sequence: TGTGCCAGCTCACCAGGGGAGACCCAGTACTTC. This sequence encodes CASSPGETQYF.

There are many counts of this clonotype. The rearrangement joins TRBV20-1 to TRBJ1-1; 8 bases are shared with TRBD1. The length of the CDR3 is 13 residues. V shed 1 base, J shed 4 bases, and the junction held 2 bases outside the gene matches. Per the germline V gene, CDR1 is DFQATT and CDR2 is SNEGSKA (reference sequence). CDR3 region: CSARVQGGTEAFF. The CDR3 DNA sequence: TGCAGTGCTAGAGTACAGGGGGGCACTGAAGCTTTCTTT.

In this sample, this clonotype turned up many times. The rearrangement joins TRBV28 to TRBJ2-2; 9 bases map to TRBD1. This CDR3 has 17 residues. CDR1 MDHEN and CDR2 SYDVKM come from the germline V gene. Trimming cost V 2 bases and J 2 bases; bases outside gene matches: 6. For the CDR3, the DNA is TGTGCCAGCAGTTTAAGAGGACAGGGGCGAAACACCGGGGAGCTGTTTTTT. Translating it yields CASSLRGQGRNTGELFF.

In this sample, this clonotype turned up many times. The chain employs TRBV5-1 and TRBJ2-2, with TRBD1 matching 8 bases. The CDR3 covers 13 residues. Trimming at V came to 7 bases and at J to 1 base, leaving 0 bases not matched to a gene. Germline V gene lookup returns CDR1 SGHRS and CDR2 YFSETQ. The CDR3, as DNA: TGCGCCAGCGGACAGGGGAACACCGGGGAGCTGTTTTTT. As protein: CASGQGNTGELFF. Complete variable domain (other parts from reference TRBV5-1 and TRBJ2-2): KAGVTQTPRYLIKTRGQQVTLSCSPISGHRSVSWYQQTPGQGLQFLFEYFSETQRNKGNFPGRFSGRQFSNSRSEMNVSTLELGDSALYLCASGQGNTGELFFGEGSRLTVL.

In its sample, this clonotype was seen many times. The chain recombines TRBV9 with TRBJ2-5; TRBD2 matches at 11 bases. The V gene's germline CDR1 is SGDLS and CDR2 YYNGEE. J gave up 4 bases and V 3 bases, and 2 bases lay outside the gene matches. The CDR3 length is 14 residues. The CDR3 nucleotides read TGTGCCAGCAGCGGACTAGCGGGGCCAGAGACCCAGTACTTC. Residues: CASSGLAGPETQYF. Using reference TRBV9 and TRBJ2-5 for the parts outside the CDR3, the full variable domain is DSGVTQTPKHLITATGQRVTLRCSPRSGDLSVYWYQQSLDQGLQFLIQYYNGEERAKGNILERFSAQQFPDLHSELNLSSLELGDSALYFCASSGLAGPETQYFGPGTRLLVL.

This clonotype has more than one count but fewer than ten. This chain joins TRBV12-3 or TRBV12-4 and TRBJ1-1, with no clear D. V was cut by 5 bases and J by 0 bases, with 10 bases left in between. This CDR3 is built from 14 residues. CDR3: CASSISWMNTEAFF. For the CDR3, the DNA is TGTGCCAGCAGTATAAGCTGGATGAACACTGAAGCTTTCTTT.

This clonotype was recorded many times. The chain recombines TRBV7-2 with TRBJ1-4; TRBD1 might be the D (5 bases). The germline V and J ends were trimmed by 2 bases and 7 bases, with 11 bases remaining between them. Germline V gene sequence: CDR1 SGHTA, CDR2 FQGNSA. The CDR3 is 14 amino acids. CDR3: CASSLRPGSEKLFF. For the CDR3, the DNA is TGTGCCAGCAGCTTACGGCCAGGGAGTGAAAAACTGTTTTTT.

With regard to this clonotype: With a much larger clone just one base away, this may be a read error. The chain uses TRBV10-3 and TRBJ2-7, with D perhaps TRBD1 (5 bases). Germline V gives CDR1 ENHRY, CDR2 SYGVKD. The CDR3 loop spans 12 amino acids. CDR3 region: CANSATDYEQYF. The CDR3 DNA reads as TGTGCCAACAGTGCGACAGACTACGAGCAGTACTTC.

This clonotype was found many times. The chain combines TRBV4-1 with TRBJ2-3; no clear D. V lost 0 bases and J 2 bases, leaving 6 bases between the germline ends. CDR3 length equals 14 residues. The germline gives CDR1 MGHRA, CDR2 YSYEKL. The CDR3 region is CASSQDRSTDTQYF. The CDR3 region has the DNA TGCGCCAGCAGCCAAGATCGATCCACAGATACGCAGTATTTT.

This clonotype has ten or more counts. V is TRBV12-3 or TRBV12-4 and J is TRBJ1-5; D not certain. The CDR3 loop spans 13 amino acids. Trimming shortened V by 6 bases and J by 6 bases, and 12 bases separated the two germline ends. CDR3 DNA sequence: TGTGCCAGCAGCCCAGCTGGAGGTCAGCCCCAGCATTTT. As protein: CASSPAGGQPQHF.

This clonotype was seen a few times. The chain is built from TRBV30 and TRBJ2-2; D tentatively reads TRBD1 or TRBD2 (5 bases each). V shed 3 bases and J shed 2 bases, with 13 bases lying between them. The CDR3 has 15 amino acids. Germline V gene lookup returns CDR1 GTSNPN and CDR2 SVGIG (reference sequence). In DNA form, the CDR3 reads TGTGCCTGGAGGGGGGAGACAGTAAACACCGGGGAGCTGTTTTTT. Residues: CAWRGETVNTGELFF.

V and J are TRBV29-1 and TRBJ1-5; 8 bases line up with TRBD1. The CDR3 sequence is 13 residues long. The V gene end was trimmed by 4 bases and the J gene end by 7 bases; junction bases not matched to a gene: 6. Per germline, CDR1 SQVTM and CDR2 ANQGSEA. The CDR3 region is CSVGTDRAQPQHF. The CDR3 bases are TGCAGCGTTGGGACGGACAGGGCCCAGCCCCAGCATTTT.

This clonotype was seen many times. V usage is TRBV5-1 and J usage is TRBJ1-2, with D possibly TRBD1 on 6 matching bases. The CDR3 extends over 17 amino acids. CDR1 and CDR2 from the germline V gene are SGHRS and YFSETQ. The V gene lost 4 bases and the J gene lost 2 bases, with 21 bases spanning the gap. The chain's CDR3 is CASSLPTGSGSNYGYTF. CDR3 in DNA: TGCGCCAGCAGCCTACCGACAGGATCCGGGTCCAACTATGGCTACACCTTC.

This clonotype was counted many times. The chain links TRBV3-1 to TRBJ1-6; D is unresolved. The CDR3 loop spans 13 amino acids. Trimming removed 8 bases at V and 9 bases at J, with 14 bases between. CDR1 and CDR2 (germline): LGHDT, YNNKEL (reference sequence). The CDR3, as DNA: TGTGCCAGCCGAAGTGGCACAATTTCACCCCTCCACTTT. Translation: CASRSGTISPLHF.

The V call is TRBV28, the J call TRBJ2-7; 9 bases fit TRBD1. This CDR3 contains 14 residues. From germline, CDR1 is MDHEN and CDR2 SYDVKM. V shed 6 bases, J shed 1 base, and the junction held 4 bases outside the gene matches. CDR3 nucleotides: TGTGCCAGCAGGGGGACAGGGCCGTCCTACGAGCAGTACTTC. Its translation is CASRGTGPSYEQYF. Filled out from reference TRBV28 and TRBJ2-7, the complete variable domain reads DVKVTQSSRYLVKRTGEKVFLECVQDMDHENMFWYRQDPGLGLRLIYFSYDVKMKEKGDIPEGYSVSREKKERFSLILESASTNQTSMYLCASRGTGPSYEQYFGPGTRLTVT.

This clonotype was seen at least ten times. V usage is TRBV7-9 and J usage is TRBJ1-2; D is undetermined. The CDR3 is made up of 14 amino acids. Trimming took 5 bases from V and 4 from J, leaving 14 bases between them. The V gene's germline CDR1 is SEHNR and CDR2 FQNEAQ (reference sequence). In DNA form, the CDR3 reads TGTGCCAGCAGCGCAGGATCCCCCCCCTATGGCTACACCTTC. This encodes CASSAGSPPYGYTF.

The J gene is TRBJ1-5, the V gene TRBV30; D is uncertain. CDR1 and CDR2 from the germline V gene are GTSNPN and SVGIG (reference sequence). V was cut by 2 bases and J by 9 bases, with 17 bases left in between. This CDR3 is built from 14 residues. This chain's CDR3 is CAWSWGTGSRPQHF. CDR3 nucleotides: TGTGCCTGGAGTTGGGGTACCGGGAGTAGGCCCCAGCATTTT. The variable domain in full, with the rest retrieved from reference TRBV30 and TRBJ1-5, is SQTIHQWPATLVQPVGSPLSLECTVEGTSNPNLYWYRQAAGRGLQLLFYSVGIGQISSEVPQNLSASRPQDRQFILSSKKLLLSDSGFYLCAWSWGTGSRPQHFGDGTRLSIL.

This clonotype was seen only a few times. Sequence at one end of the junction differs from germline and may be a read error. The chain couples TRBV25-1 to TRBJ2-2, with a tentative D call TRBD2 (6 bases). The CDR3 loop spans 17 amino acids. The germline gives CDR1 MGHDK, CDR2 SYGVNS. CDR3 sequence reads: CASSEPPGREVPGKLFF. CDR3 nucleotide sequence: TGTGCCAGCAGTGAACCTCCCGGCAGGGAGGTACCCGGGAAGCTGTTTTTT.